This TCR beta chain was found in a study of STAT3 mutations in large granular lymphocyte leukemia. Overall study results and limits: No sample exists from the first appearance of each clone. In about 35% of the 18 patients, new TCR clonotypes emerged after therapy. Some patients had persisting codominant clonotypes that could mask small clones. At least one immunodominant TCR beta clonotype appeared in every T-cell large granular lymphocyte leukemia patient.

For this clone: The antigen remains unidentified.

TCRbeta libraries averaged around 37,000 productive templates per sample. Sequencing used immunoSEQ multiplex PCR; TCRdb keeps in-frame clones, though not all of them. The sample has thousands of clones, around four fifths seen once. Germline V gene lookup returns CDR1 SGHRS and CDR2 YFSETQ. V shed 3 bases and J shed 4 bases, with 14 bases lying between them. This CDR3 has 16 amino acids. This chain links TRBV5-1 with TRBJ2-6, with a weak D call TRBD2 (5 bases). The sample taken for sequencing was peripheral blood mononuclear cells. The receptor was derived from a man aged 35 to 55 with T-cell large granular lymphocyte leukemia. Some clones in this sample may be carry-over from other donors' samples. The CDR3 spells CASSWTFGSGANVLTF. As DNA, the CDR3 is TGCGCCAGCAGCTGGACTTTTGGGTCGGGGGCCAACGTCCTGACTTTC.